Listed below are T cell receptor beta chains from one sample, sequenced in a study of blood T cell repertoires in COVID-19. Repertoires were generated with immunoSEQ multiplex PCR, while TCRdb's copy carries only in-frame clones and drops some. In the table there are 99,000 or so clones, about 80% of which are singletons. Sequenced input: peripheral blood. The receptor source for this set is a man aged 60 to 69 with acute or convalescent COVID-19. Both conserved end residues are part of each CDR3. The D gene is left open where the match is weak. Rows give clone size only sometimes, using once, few, many, or a class for an expanded clone.

J: TRBJ2-5
size: once
D: NA
V: TRBV28
CDR3: CASSFPVGTQYF
DNA: TGTGCCAGCAGTTTCCCTGTCGGGACCCAGTACTTC

J: TRBJ2-3
size: once
D: NA
V: TRBV5-1
CDR3: CASSLYGRGDTQYF
DNA: TGCGCCAGCAGCTTGTATGGTAGAGGGGATACGCAGTATTTT

J: TRBJ2-7
size: NA
D: NA
V: TRBV7-9
CDR3: CASSLGTSSYEQYF
DNA: TGTGCCAGCAGCTTAGGGACATCTTCCTACGAGCAGTACTTC

J: TRBJ2-1
size: NA
D: TRBD2
V: TRBV6-5
CDR3: CASSYTAGGHNEQFF
DNA: TGTGCCAGCAGTTACACGGCGGGAGGACACAATGAGCAGTTCTTC

J: TRBJ2-5
size: NA
D: NA
V: TRBV3-1/TRBV3-2
CDR3: CASSPNQETQYF
DNA: TGTGCCAGCAGCCCTAACCAAGAGACCCAGTACTTC

J: TRBJ2-7
size: NA
D: NA
V: TRBV9
CDR3: CASSVASSHEQYF
DNA: TGTGCCAGCAGCGTAGCTAGTAGTCACGAGCAGTACTTC

J: TRBJ2-3
size: once
D: NA
V: TRBV6-5
CDR3: CASSYAEGTDTQYF
DNA: TGTGCCAGCAGTTACGCAGAGGGCACAGATACGCAGTATTTT

J: TRBJ2-4
size: once
D: NA
V: TRBV7-2
CDR3: CASSSQTRAAKNIQYF
DNA: TGTGCCAGCAGCTCCCAGACCAGGGCGGCCAAAAACATTCAGTACTTC

J: TRBJ2-1
size: NA
D: TRBD2
V: TRBV3-1/TRBV3-2
CDR3: CASSQWGLAGGMVEQFF
DNA: TGTGCCAGCAGCCAATGGGGACTAGCGGGAGGTATGGTTGAGCAGTTCTTC

J: TRBJ2-2
size: few
D: NA
V: TRBV24-1
CDR3: CATSLRGKNTGELFF
DNA: TGTGCCACCAGTCTGCGGGGCAAGAACACCGGGGAGCTGTTTTTT

J: TRBJ1-6
size: NA
D: NA
V: TRBV28
CDR3: CASSGGSSYNSPLHF
DNA: TGTGCCAGCTCGGGGGGGAGCTCCTATAATTCACCCCTCCACTTT

J: TRBJ1-5
size: NA
D: NA
V: TRBV6-5
CDR3: CASSYSRVSQPQHF
DNA: TGTGCCAGCAGTTACTCGAGGGTGAGTCAGCCCCAGCATTTT

J: TRBJ1-4
size: NA
D: NA
V: TRBV28
CDR3: CASSLGQANEKLFF
DNA: TGTGCCAGCAGTTTGGGGCAGGCAAATGAAAAACTGTTTTTT

J: TRBJ2-7
size: NA
D: TRBD1
V: TRBV5-1
CDR3: CASSLGQGLYEQYF
DNA: TGCGCCAGCAGTTTGGGACAGGGGCTTTACGAGCAGTACTTC

J: TRBJ2-7
size: NA
D: TRBD1
V: TRBV5-1
CDR3: CASRGTGLYEQYF
DNA: TGCGCCAGCAGGGGGACAGGTTTATACGAGCAGTACTTC

J: TRBJ2-2
size: NA
D: TRBD1
V: TRBV19
CDR3: CASKRGRIDSGELFF
DNA: TGTGCCAGTAAGAGGGGGCGGATTGATTCCGGGGAGCTGTTTTTT

J: TRBJ1-6
size: few
D: TRBD1
V: TRBV11-3
CDR3: CASSFTGGGSPLHF
DNA: TGTGCCAGCAGCTTTACAGGGGGTGGCTCACCCCTCCACTTT

J: TRBJ2-5
size: NA
D: NA
V: TRBV12-3/TRBV12-4
CDR3: CASSLRETQYF
DNA: TGTGCCAGCAGTTTGCGGGAGACCCAGTACTTC

J: TRBJ2-2
size: NA
D: NA
V: TRBV7-8
CDR3: CASSPTEANTGELFF
DNA: TGTGCCAGCAGCCCTACGGAGGCGAACACCGGGGAGCTGTTTTTT

J: TRBJ1-2
size: NA
D: NA
V: TRBV7-2
CDR3: CASSLARLVVNYGYTF
DNA: TGTGCCAGCAGCTTAGCTCGACTCGTAGTTAACTATGGCTACACCTTC

J: TRBJ2-3
size: NA
D: NA
V: TRBV28
CDR3: CASSLAGFDSDTQYF
DNA: TGTGCCAGCAGTTTGGCGGGTTTTGATTCAGATACGCAGTATTTT

J: TRBJ2-3
size: NA
D: TRBD2
V: TRBV5-8
CDR3: CASSLDPGRADTQYF
DNA: TGTGCCAGCAGCTTGGATCCAGGGAGGGCAGATACGCAGTATTTT

J: TRBJ1-5
size: few
D: NA
V: TRBV7-2
CDR3: CASSMPGTPNQPQHF
DNA: TGTGCCAGCAGTATGCCCGGGACACCAAATCAGCCCCAGCATTTT

J: TRBJ2-7
size: NA
D: TRBD2
V: TRBV9
CDR3: CASSGGAGVSYEQYF
DNA: TGTGCCAGCAGCGGTGGGGCGGGGGTATCCTACGAGCAGTACTTC

J: TRBJ1-3
size: NA
D: NA
V: TRBV19
CDR3: CASKRTRALSGNTIYF
DNA: TGTGCCAGTAAACGGACCAGGGCCCTTTCTGGAAACACCATATATTTT

J: TRBJ2-3
size: NA
D: TRBD2
V: TRBV2
CDR3: CASSEPLAGSTDTQYF
DNA: TGTGCCAGCAGTGAACCGTTAGCGGGTAGCACAGATACGCAGTATTTT

J: TRBJ1-1
size: many
D: NA
V: TRBV10-1
CDR3: CASSAFREARNTEAFF
DNA: TGCGCCAGCAGTGCTTTCCGGGAAGCAAGGAACACTGAAGCTTTCTTT

J: TRBJ2-2
size: NA
D: NA
V: TRBV11-2
CDR3: CASSSNRVGWGGELFF
DNA: TGTGCCAGCAGCTCCAACAGGGTTGGATGGGGCGGGGAGCTGTTTTTT

J: TRBJ2-3
size: NA
D: NA
V: TRBV7-9
CDR3: CASSLAGSALTTDTQYF
DNA: TGTGCCAGCAGCTTAGCTGGGAGCGCCCTCACTACAGATACGCAGTATTTT

J: TRBJ2-4
size: once
D: TRBD1
V: TRBV18
CDR3: CASSKDRVDIQYF
DNA: TGTGCCAGCTCAAAGGACAGGGTAGACATTCAGTACTTC

J: TRBJ2-2
size: NA
D: TRBD1
V: TRBV19
CDR3: CASSTSGTGMNTGELFF
DNA: TGTGCCAGTAGTACATCCGGGACAGGGATGAACACCGGGGAGCTGTTTTTT

J: TRBJ2-3
size: NA
D: TRBD1
V: TRBV18
CDR3: CASSPPSGTEYTDTQYF
DNA: TGTGCCAGCTCACCGCCCTCCGGGACAGAATACACAGATACGCAGTATTTT

J: TRBJ1-5
size: NA
D: NA
V: TRBV6-5
CDR3: CASSFSRSSNQPQHF
DNA: TGTGCCAGCAGTTTCTCACGTAGTAGCAATCAGCCCCAGCATTTT

J: TRBJ2-1
size: NA
D: TRBD2
V: TRBV5-4
CDR3: CASSLGGTKLASEQFF
DNA: TGTGCCAGCAGCTTGGGGGGCACTAAACTAGCGAGTGAGCAGTTCTTC

J: TRBJ2-3
size: NA
D: TRBD2
V: TRBV5-5
CDR3: CASSTVPSGRAGTDTQYF
DNA: TGTGCCAGCAGCACCGTACCTAGCGGGAGGGCCGGCACAGATACGCAGTATTTT

J: TRBJ1-2
size: NA
D: TRBD1
V: TRBV30
CDR3: CAWIPGGQGNYGYTF
DNA: TGTGCCTGGATCCCGGGGGGACAGGGAAACTATGGCTACACCTTC

J: TRBJ2-1
size: NA
D: NA
V: TRBV27
CDR3: CASSYRGYNEQFF
DNA: TGTGCCAGCAGTTACCGGGGTTACAATGAGCAGTTCTTC

J: TRBJ1-1
size: NA
D: NA
V: TRBV11-3
CDR3: CASSQTSASTEAFF
DNA: TGTGCCAGCAGCCAGACATCGGCCAGCACTGAAGCTTTCTTT

J: TRBJ1-2
size: NA
D: TRBD1
V: TRBV11-2
CDR3: CASSLFGQGSGYTF
DNA: TGTGCCAGCAGCTTATTTGGACAGGGGTCCGGCTACACCTTC